This T cell receptor beta chain was recovered during a study of identical twins. CDR1 is KGHDR and CDR2 is SFDVKD in the germline V gene. The length of the CDR3 is 18 residues. After removal of 4 bases from V and 4 bases from J, the junction contained 12 bases not matched to a gene. A universal primer site was incorporated via template switching, and the cDNA contained unique molecular identifiers. MiXCR, applied by TCRdb to the 5' RACE reads, yields one record per CDR3 protein. The sample lists 300,000 to 400,000 distinct CDR3 sequences, more than 9% occurring once. This same sample was also part of a study on yellow fever vaccine responses in identical twins.

The chain couples TRBV24-1 to TRBJ2-3, with 11 bases aligning to TRBD2. The specimen sequenced was CD8+ T cells sorted from blood. The TCR was taken from a woman under 30 in good health. CDR3 in DNA: TGTGCCACCAGTGAGCGGGTTTTCTATAGCGGGAGGGCAGATACGCAGTATTTT. This translates into CATSERVFYSGRADTQYF.